This T cell receptor beta chain was found in a study of T cell responses to AZD1222 COVID-19 vaccine. From germline, CDR1 is SNHLY and CDR2 FYNNEI. V lost 5 bases and J 2 bases, leaving 13 bases between the germline ends. The CDR3 has 14 amino acids. Profiled with immunoSEQ multiplex PCR; TCRdb holds only in-frame clones, not every one. Of about 120,000 clones in the sample, 70% to 90% were seen once. To note about this clone: Its antigen is currently unknown.

Study results and limitations: Clonal diversity was possibly underestimated; the donors were predominantly white British and more often female. Of the AZD1222 recipients, only six were seropositive at baseline.

V is TRBV2 and J is TRBJ2-7, with D possibly being TRBD2 (6 bases). The sample consisted of peripheral blood, taken on day 0 of AZD1222 vaccination. This TCR was recovered from an adult in good health. CDR3 nucleotide sequence: TGTGCCAGCAGTAGGACTATTTCGGCCTACGAGCAGTACTTC. Protein sequence: CASSRTISAYEQYF. The full variable domain, rest sourced from reference TRBV2 and TRBJ2-7, is EPEVTQTPSHQVTQMGQEVILRCVPISNHLYFYWYRQILGQKVEFLVSFYNNEISEKSEIFDDQFSVERPDGSNFTLKIRSTKLEDSAMYFCASSRTISAYEQYFGPGTRLTVT.